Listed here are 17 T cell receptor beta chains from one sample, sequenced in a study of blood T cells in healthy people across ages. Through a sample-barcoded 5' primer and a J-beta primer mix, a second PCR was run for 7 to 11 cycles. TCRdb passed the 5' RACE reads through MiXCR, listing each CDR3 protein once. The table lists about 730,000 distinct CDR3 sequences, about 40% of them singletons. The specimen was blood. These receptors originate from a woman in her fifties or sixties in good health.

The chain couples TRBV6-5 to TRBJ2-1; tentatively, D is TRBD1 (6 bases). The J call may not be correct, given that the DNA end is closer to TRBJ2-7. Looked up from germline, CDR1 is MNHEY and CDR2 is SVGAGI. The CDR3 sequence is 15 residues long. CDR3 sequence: CASREQGRLYNEQYF. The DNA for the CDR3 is TGTGCCAGCAGAGAACAGGGCCGCCTTTACAATGAGCAGTACTTC.

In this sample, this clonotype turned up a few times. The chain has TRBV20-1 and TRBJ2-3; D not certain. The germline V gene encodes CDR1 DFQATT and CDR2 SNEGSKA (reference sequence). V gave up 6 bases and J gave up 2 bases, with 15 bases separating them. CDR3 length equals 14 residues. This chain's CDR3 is CSAERGDTTDTQYF. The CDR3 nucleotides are TGCAGTGCCGAACGTGGAGATACCACAGATACGCAGTATTTT.

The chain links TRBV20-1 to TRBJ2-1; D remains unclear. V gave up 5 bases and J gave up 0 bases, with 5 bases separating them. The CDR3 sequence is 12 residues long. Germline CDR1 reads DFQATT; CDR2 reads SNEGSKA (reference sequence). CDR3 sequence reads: CSAAGSYNEQFF. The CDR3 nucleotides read TGCAGTGCTGCCGGCTCCTACAATGAGCAGTTCTTC.

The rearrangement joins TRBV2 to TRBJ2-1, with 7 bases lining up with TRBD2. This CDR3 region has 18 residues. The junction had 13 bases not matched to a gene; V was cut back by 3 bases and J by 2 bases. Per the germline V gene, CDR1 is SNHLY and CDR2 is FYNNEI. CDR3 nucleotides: TGTGCCAGCAGTGATCCGGAAGAGCGGGGAGGGACCTACAATGAGCAGTTCTTC. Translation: CASSDPEERGGTYNEQFF.

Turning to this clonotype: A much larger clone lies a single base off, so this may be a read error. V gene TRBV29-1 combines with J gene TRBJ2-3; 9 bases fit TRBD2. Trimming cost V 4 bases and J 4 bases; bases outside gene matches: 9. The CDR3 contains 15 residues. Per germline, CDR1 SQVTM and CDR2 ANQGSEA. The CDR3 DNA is TGCAGCGTTGGGGCTAGCGGGAACACGTCAGATACGCAGTATTTT. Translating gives CSVGASGNTSDTQYF.

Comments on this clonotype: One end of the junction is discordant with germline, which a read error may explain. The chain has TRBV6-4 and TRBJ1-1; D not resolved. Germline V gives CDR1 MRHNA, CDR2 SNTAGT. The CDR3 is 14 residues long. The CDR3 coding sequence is TGTACCAGCAGAGCTAGAGGAGGGAACACTGAAGCTTTCTTT. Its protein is CTSRARGGNTEAFF.

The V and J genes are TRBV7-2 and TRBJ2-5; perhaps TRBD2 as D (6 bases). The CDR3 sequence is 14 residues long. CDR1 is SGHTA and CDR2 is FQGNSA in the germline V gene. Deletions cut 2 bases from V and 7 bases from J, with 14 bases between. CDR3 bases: TGTGCCAGCAGCTTAAGTAGCGGAGGAGGGACCCAGTACTTC. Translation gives CASSLSSGGGTQYF.

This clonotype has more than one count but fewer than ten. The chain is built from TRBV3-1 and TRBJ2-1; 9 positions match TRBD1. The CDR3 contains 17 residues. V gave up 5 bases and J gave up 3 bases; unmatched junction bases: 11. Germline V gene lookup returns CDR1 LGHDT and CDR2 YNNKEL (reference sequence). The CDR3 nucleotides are TGTGCCAGCAGCATAATGGTGTCGGGACAGGGCTACAATGAGCAGTTCTTC. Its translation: CASSIMVSGQGYNEQFF.

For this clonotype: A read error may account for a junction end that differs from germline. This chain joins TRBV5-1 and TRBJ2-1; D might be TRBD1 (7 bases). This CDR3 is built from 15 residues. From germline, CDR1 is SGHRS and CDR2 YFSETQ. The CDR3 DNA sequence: TGCGCCAGCAGCCCGCTGTACCAGGGGGGAAATGAGCGGTTCTTC. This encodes CASSPLYQGGNERFF.

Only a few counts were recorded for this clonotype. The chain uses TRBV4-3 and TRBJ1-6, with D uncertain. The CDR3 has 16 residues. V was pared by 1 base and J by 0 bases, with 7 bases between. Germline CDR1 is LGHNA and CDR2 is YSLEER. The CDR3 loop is CASSQGRSSYNSPLHF. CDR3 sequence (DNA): TGCGCCAGCAGCCAAGGGCGTAGCTCCTATAATTCACCCCTCCACTTT.

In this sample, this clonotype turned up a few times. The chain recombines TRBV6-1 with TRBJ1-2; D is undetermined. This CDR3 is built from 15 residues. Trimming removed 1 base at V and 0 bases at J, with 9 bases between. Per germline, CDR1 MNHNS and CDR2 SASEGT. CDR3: CASSEGRGSNYGYTF. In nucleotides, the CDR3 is TGTGCCAGCAGTGAAGGCCGAGGCTCTAACTATGGCTACACCTTC.

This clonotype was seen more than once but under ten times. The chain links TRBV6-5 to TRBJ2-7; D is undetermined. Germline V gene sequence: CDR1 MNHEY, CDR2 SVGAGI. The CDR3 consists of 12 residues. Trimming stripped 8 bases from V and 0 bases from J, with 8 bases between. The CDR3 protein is CASGKSSYEQYF. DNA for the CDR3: TGTGCCAGCGGGAAGAGCTCCTACGAGCAGTACTTC.

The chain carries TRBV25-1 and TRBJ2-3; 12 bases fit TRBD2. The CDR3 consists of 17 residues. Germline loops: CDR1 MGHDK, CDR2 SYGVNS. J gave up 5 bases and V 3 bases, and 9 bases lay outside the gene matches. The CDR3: CASSDPTSGGGGDTQYF. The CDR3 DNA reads TGTGCCAGCAGTGACCCGACTAGCGGGGGCGGGGGAGATACGCAGTATTTT.

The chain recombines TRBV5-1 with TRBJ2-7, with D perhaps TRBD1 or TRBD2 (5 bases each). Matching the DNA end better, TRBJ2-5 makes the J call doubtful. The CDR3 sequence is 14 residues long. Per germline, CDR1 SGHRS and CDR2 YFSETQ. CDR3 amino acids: CASSGTLAQETQYF. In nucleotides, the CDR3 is TGCGCCAGCAGCGGGACCTTAGCCCAGGAGACCCAGTACTTC.

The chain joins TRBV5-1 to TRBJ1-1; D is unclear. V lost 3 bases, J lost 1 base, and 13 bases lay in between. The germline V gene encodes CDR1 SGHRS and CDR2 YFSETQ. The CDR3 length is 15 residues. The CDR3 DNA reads TGCGCCAGCAGCTCTGATATAACTCGGAACACTGAAGCTTTCTTT. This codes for CASSSDITRNTEAFF.

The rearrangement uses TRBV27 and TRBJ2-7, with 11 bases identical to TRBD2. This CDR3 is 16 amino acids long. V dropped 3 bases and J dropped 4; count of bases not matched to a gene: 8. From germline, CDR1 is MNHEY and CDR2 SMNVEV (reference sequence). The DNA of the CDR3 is TGTGCCAGCAGTTTTAGTTTGAGACTAGCGGGATACGAGCAGTACTTC. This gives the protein CASSFSLRLAGYEQYF.

In DNA form, the CDR3 reads TGCAGCGTTGATGAGGGCACAGATACGCAGTATTTT. Amino acids: CSVDEGTDTQYF. The chain is built from TRBV29-1 and TRBJ2-3; D is undetermined. Trimming took 3 bases from V and 1 from J, leaving 5 bases between them. Germline V gene sequence: CDR1 SQVTM, CDR2 ANQGSEA. This CDR3 is 12 amino acids long.